A selection of T cell receptor beta chains follows, all from one sample in a study of PD-1 blockade in classical Hodgkin lymphoma. Some clones are missing from TCRdb's copy, which holds only in-frame ones; the method was immunoSEQ multiplex PCR. The sample lists about 64,000 clones, 85% to 95% occurring once. Sequencing was performed on peripheral blood mononuclear cells (PBMCs), taken before the fourth cycle of nivolumab. The source is a human donor with classical Hodgkin lymphoma. The CDR3 runs from the conserved cysteine through the conserved F or W. Each record gives: clone size, J gene, V gene, D gene, CDR3 DNA, CDR3 protein. D genes are given only for firm matches. Not all rows give a size; the values are once, few, many and, for expanded clones, a class.

>few|TRBJ1-1|TRBV7-3|NA
TGTGCCAGCAGCCCAACTAGGGACACTGAAGCTTTCTTT
CASSPTRDTEAFF
>once|TRBJ1-1|TRBV6-5|NA
TGTGCCAGCAGTTACATGGGGGGCGGGACTGAAGCTTTCTTT
CASSYMGGGTEAFF
>NA|TRBJ1-5|TRBV4-1|NA
TGCGCCAGCAGCCAAGATCACGGTAATCAGCCCCAGCATTTT
CASSQDHGNQPQHF
>NA|TRBJ1-5|TRBV6-1|NA
TGTGCCAGCAGTGAGGGCATACGCCAGCCCCAGCATTTT
CASSEGIRQPQHF
>few|TRBJ1-5|TRBV19|NA
TGTGCCAGTAGGATGGACAGCTTCAATCAGCCCCAGCATTTT
CASRMDSFNQPQHF
>NA|TRBJ2-7|TRBV27|NA
TGTGCCAGCAGTGGGATCAATTCCCCCTACGAGCAGTACTTC
CASSGINSPYEQYF
>NA|TRBJ2-1|TRBV28|NA
TGTGCCAGCAGTCCGCTACAGGGTCGTGGGTCCTACAATGAGCAGTTCTTC
CASSPLQGRGSYNEQFF
>NA|TRBJ2-3|TRBV5-4|NA
TGTGCCAGCAGCCCGACTGGGAGAATCATCACAGATACGCAGTATTTT
CASSPTGRIITDTQYF
>few|TRBJ2-2|TRBV2|NA
TGTGCCAGCCGTAGAACCACCGGGGAGCTGTTTTTT
CASRRTTGELFF
>NA|TRBJ1-1|TRBV10-2|NA
TGCGCCAGCAGTGAGGACAGGTTGTACGGGGGCACTGAAGCTTTCTTT
CASSEDRLYGGTEAFF
>NA|TRBJ2-1|TRBV10-3|NA
TGTGCCATCGGGGGCACTATACTCACTAATGAGCAGTTCTTC
CAIGGTILTNEQFF
>NA|TRBJ2-5|TRBV10-2|NA
TGCGCCACCTCAGGGGGGGGGAGGGAGACCCAGTACTTC
CATSGGGRETQYF
>NA|TRBJ2-5|TRBV5-4|NA
TGTGCCAGCAGCTTGAGGCAGCAAGAGACCCAGTACTTC
CASSLRQQETQYF
>NA|TRBJ1-4|TRBV5-6|TRBD1
TGTGCCAGCAGTTTCAGCACAGGGGCAACTAATGAAAAACTGTTTTTT
CASSFSTGATNEKLFF
>NA|TRBJ2-5|TRBV4-1|NA
TGCGCCAGCAGCCCATCACCCCCGCCGGGGGCCGGGGAGACCCAGTACTTC
CASSPSPPPGAGETQYF
>NA|TRBJ2-5|TRBV20-1|NA
TGCAGTGCGCGTAGAGAGACCCAGTACTTC
CSARRETQYF
>once|TRBJ2-1|TRBV27|NA
TGTGCCAGCAGTTTAAGATGGTCAAATGAGCAGTTCTTC
CASSLRWSNEQFF
>NA|TRBJ2-3|TRBV6-5|NA
TGTGCCAGCAGTTACCCCCCAGGAGATACGCAGTATTTT
CASSYPPGDTQYF
>NA|TRBJ2-7|TRBV27|TRBD2
TGTGCCAGCAGTCGACTAGCGGGGGCCCCCAGCGAGCAGTACTTC
CASSRLAGAPSEQYF
>NA|TRBJ2-3|TRBV30|TRBD1
TGTGCCTGGGTTTACAGGGGAGCAGATACGCAGTATTTT
CAWVYRGADTQYF
>NA|TRBJ2-3|TRBV14|NA
TGTGCCAGCAGCCAAGGAACGCTCGATACGCAGTATTTT
CASSQGTLDTQYF
>NA|TRBJ2-7|TRBV11-2|NA
TGTGCCAGCAGCTTAGATCTGGGATTTAGCTACGAGCAGTACTTC
CASSLDLGFSYEQYF
>NA|TRBJ1-6|TRBV6-5|TRBD1
TGTGCCAGCAGTTATGGGACAGGGAATCTTTCACCCCTCCACTTT
CASSYGTGNLSPLHF